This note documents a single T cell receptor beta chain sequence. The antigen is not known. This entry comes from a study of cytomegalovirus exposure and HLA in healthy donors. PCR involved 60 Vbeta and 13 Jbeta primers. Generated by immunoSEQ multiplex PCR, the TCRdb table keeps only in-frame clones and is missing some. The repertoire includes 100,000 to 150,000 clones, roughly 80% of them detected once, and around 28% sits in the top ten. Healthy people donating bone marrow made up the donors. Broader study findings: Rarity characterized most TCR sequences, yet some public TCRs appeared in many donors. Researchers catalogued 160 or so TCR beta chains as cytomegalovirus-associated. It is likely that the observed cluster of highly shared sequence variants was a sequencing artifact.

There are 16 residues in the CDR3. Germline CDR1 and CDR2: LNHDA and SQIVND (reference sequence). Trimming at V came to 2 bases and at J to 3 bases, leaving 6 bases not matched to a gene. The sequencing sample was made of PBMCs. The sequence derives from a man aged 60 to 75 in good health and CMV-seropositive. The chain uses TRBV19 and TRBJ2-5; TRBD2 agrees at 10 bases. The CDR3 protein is CASSIIASGRKETQYF. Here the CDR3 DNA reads TGTGCCAGTAGTATAATCGCTAGCGGGAGAAAAGAGACCCAGTACTTC.